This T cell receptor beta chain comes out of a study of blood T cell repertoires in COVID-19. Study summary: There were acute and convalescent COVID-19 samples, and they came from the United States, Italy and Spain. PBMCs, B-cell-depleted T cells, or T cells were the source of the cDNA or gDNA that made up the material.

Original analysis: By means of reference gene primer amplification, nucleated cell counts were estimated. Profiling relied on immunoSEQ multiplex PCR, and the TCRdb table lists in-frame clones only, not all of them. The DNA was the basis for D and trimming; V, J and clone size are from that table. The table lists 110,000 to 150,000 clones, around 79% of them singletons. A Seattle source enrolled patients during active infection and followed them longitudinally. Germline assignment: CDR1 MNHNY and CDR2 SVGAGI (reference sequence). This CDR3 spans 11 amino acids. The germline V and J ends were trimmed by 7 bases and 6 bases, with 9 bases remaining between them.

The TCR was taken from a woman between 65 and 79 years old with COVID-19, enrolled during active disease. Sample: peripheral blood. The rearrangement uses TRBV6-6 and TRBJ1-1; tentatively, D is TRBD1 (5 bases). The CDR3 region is CASIGAAEAFF. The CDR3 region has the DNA TGTGCCAGCATTGGGGCAGCTGAAGCTTTCTTT.